This TCR beta chain stems from a study of T-cell memory formation after mild COVID-19 (dated by TCRdb to the early 2020s). About the investigation overall: Most TCR sequence clusters were specific to one of the two donors. In two donors, T-cell clones that expanded and contracted after mild COVID-19 were tracked by sequencing TCRalpha and TCRbeta repertoires over time. The cohort was made up of two young adult volunteers, one female and one male, who were previously healthy. Overall study outcomes, separate from this receptor: Contracting CD4+ clones turned up mainly in the CM and EM memory subsets, whereas EMRA was where CD8+ clones were enriched. Only a couple of mild cases were covered by the study, and larger cohorts that include severe cases with pre-infection samples were considered necessary. From day 15 to 85, contracting clones showed balanced CD4/CD8 phenotypes, whereas a second wave of clones that expanded from day 15 to 37 leaned towards CD4+. Some responding clones were detected in pre-infection memory, which suggested that pre-existing cross-reactive memory T cells had joined the SARS-CoV-2 response. The second-wave clones that peaked on day 37 were not confirmed to be SARS-CoV-2 specific.

Instrument on record: Illumina NovaSeq 6000. TCRalpha and TCRbeta cDNA libraries were constructed by 5'RACE with constant-segment primers, with sample barcodes and unique molecular identifiers being introduced. RNA was extracted from every sample with Trizol reagent. Libraries were amplified in two PCR steps, with a second sample barcode and Illumina TruSeq adapters added in the second step. Sequencing of libraries was performed on an Illumina NovaSeq with 2 x 150 bp paired-end reads. The original methods were these. Reads were demultiplexed and collapsed into UMI-guided consensus sequences with migec v1.2.7. Using mixcr v2.1.11, the UMI consensuses were aligned to TRA and TRB V and J templates and assembled into clonotypes. A clonotype was counted as expanded or contracted only when both edgeR and NoisET called the clonotype significant, with the noise models trained on biological replicates. For edgeR calls, a false discovery rate-adjusted p below 0.01 and a log2 fold-change threshold of 1 were applied. As an exploratory analysis of dynamics, max-normalized trajectories of the 1000 most abundant clonotypes were examined with PCA combined with hierarchical clustering. Each responding clone was given a CD4 or CD8 phenotype based on the CD4+ and CD8+ repertoires, which had been sequenced separately. TCRdb ran its own pipeline on the public reads, namely fastp trimming at Q25 and MiXCR clone calling, and kept in-frame beta chains. Entries are consolidated by CDR3 protein sequence, retaining the most common genes and DNA. It is TCRdb's table, rather than the study itself, that gives the V and J calls and clone size. This sample lists about 170,000 distinct CDR3 sequences; over 10% were detected once. Approximately 3.5% of the sample belongs to the ten largest clones.

Including the terminal cysteine and phenylalanine, the CDR3 comprises 14 residues. Here the CDR3 DNA is all that survives: 42 bases in frame from base 1. Sequences SGHRS (CDR1) and YFSETQ (CDR2) are obtained from the germline V gene. V and J lose 3 bases and 1 base, and a span of 10 bases separates them. Ficoll-Paque density gradient centrifugation was used to isolate PBMCs. To note about this clonotype: Its specific antigen is unknown. Base quality data are lacking; no much larger clone is found one base away.

The origin of this receptor is a man in his late teens or twenties who had mild COVID-19 (a few samples of this study predate the infection). The sample titles of this study are shuffled in the database, so cell type and time point are left out; the donor was told from shared clones. Sequenced: PBMCs or a T cell subset sorted from them (not recorded which). The sequence links TRBV5-1 to TRBJ1-1; the D gene is perhaps TRBD1, from 5 matching bases. The CDR3 loop reads CASSSLDRNTEAFF. The DNA reads TGCGCCAGCAGCTCACTAGACAGGAACACTGAAGCTTTCTTT.